This T cell receptor beta chain was observed in a study of cytomegalovirus exposure and HLA in healthy donors (dated by TCRdb to about 2017). For context, the study as a whole: An earlier analysis of some 550 of the donors reported roughly 270 Gb of sequence data and 100 million to 140 million unique TCR beta sequences from about 180 million T cells. Roughly 300 gigabases of sequencing data and approximately 85 million unique TCR sequences were included in an early release covering roughly 600 HLA-typed donors. Of the 300 to 500 genotyped donors, 65% to 90% were placed in the genetic ancestry cluster associated with self-reported Caucasian donors. The study aimed to test whether cataloging public T cell receptors could reveal signatures of past pathogen exposure. The T cell repertoires of several hundred subjects were profiled by immunosequencing and related to cytomegalovirus serostatus. Along with the roughly 670-subject first cohort, a separate validation cohort of roughly 110 different subjects was used. To predict cytomegalovirus infection status, the study combined high-throughput TCR immunosequencing, statistical association of individual TCRs with disease status, and machine learning. In a later analysis, previously published TCR beta repertoires from about 670 donors were re-analyzed and high-resolution HLA genotyping was added so that TCR occurrence patterns could be studied. The later analysis used no new phenotypic data to find candidate immune exposures, relying instead on TCR beta sequences and their occurrence across donors. In an earlier analysis of 550 to 700 of the donors, high-throughput TCR beta sequencing was used to judge whether each TCR beta V gene segment behaved as functional or pseudogenic. Alongside the repertoire data, information on donor age, sex, ethnicity and CMV serostatus was compiled. A later genetic analysis used genome-wide SNP genotypes for about 65% of the roughly 670 donors, treating that subset as a discovery cohort. All discovery cohort repertoires had been generated on a single sequencing platform. HLA typing included class I and class II loci at four-digit resolution. The number of donors typed differed by locus, with roughly 620-640 for A, B, C, DRB1 and DQB1, roughly 520 for DQA1, 600 to 610 for DPA1, and some 450 for DPB1. Roughly 5 DR-DQ haplotypes were handled as single units for association and clustering because linkage in the cohort was strong. On average, about 200,000 unique TCR beta nucleotide sequences were sequenced per donor among a few hundred genotyped donors of the cohort, with around 19% of those sequences being non-productive. Broad study findings and their caveats: Because HLA typing was unavailable for some donors at each locus, only the typed subset was used in association tests. Some IMGT-functional V segments, including TRBV6-2 and TRBV6-3, could not be told apart with the 87-base-pair reads, so those segments were excluded. Most TCR sequences were seen in very few donors, while some public TCRs were found in many individuals. Linkage disequilibrium might explain the correlated functional status among segregating V segments, but an unknown experimental factor could not be excluded. According to a later analysis, most CMV-associated TCR beta chains appeared to be HLA-restricted, and the HLA associations seemed to be driven largely by CMV exposure. In a later analysis, several top co-occurrence clusters were reported to appear linked to parvovirus B19, influenza, CMV and Epstein-Barr virus. An earlier analysis of 587 of the donors showed that most TCR beta V segments appeared in productive rearrangements either about 90% or about 30% of the time, which broadly matched IMGT annotations. According to a later analysis, TCR association rates differed among HLA loci, with DRB1 alleles showing the most associated TCRs and HLA-C alleles showing the fewest. When HLA alleles, especially DR and DQ, strongly co-occurred, attributing TCR associations to individual alleles was difficult. It was suggested by the authors that the approach could potentially be generalized to other disease states and immunological phenotypes. At a false discovery rate of 0.05, a later analysis linked 15,000 to 20,000 TCR beta sequences to specific HLA alleles. This cohort had only TCR beta chains sequenced, and the lack of alpha or paired-chain data limited which features could be detected. Because counts were too low, some 17 rarely observed V segments, including chromosome 9 orphons, were excluded from the earlier analysis of around 590 of the donors. The presence/absence analyses assumed that sequencing depth was roughly uniform across donors, and that assumption may not be true. Three of the identified cytomegalovirus-associated TCR beta chains were confirmed in vitro to be specific for cytomegalovirus antigens. Cytomegalovirus status was reported to be diagnosed by the classifier with high specificity and sensitivity in both the original and validation cohorts. A later genetic analysis associated a missense DCLRE1C variant with V-gene and J-gene trimming of TCR beta chains, and an independent cohort replicated the association. The only immune exposure information available for the cohort was CMV serostatus. A cluster of highly shared sequence variants was judged likely to represent a technical artifact of the sequencing pipeline. A later genetic analysis reported fewer N-insertions in productive TCRs among donors in an Asian-associated ancestry cluster than the roughly 620-donor mean. A further reported finding was that TCR beta sequences accurately predicted the HLA-A and HLA-B alleles for most subjects in the first cohort. A total of fewer than 200 TCR beta chains were listed by the study as associated with cytomegalovirus. In a later analysis, HLA-associated TCR beta chains were found to be more clonally expanded and to have lower generation probabilities than equally common non-associated chains.

Details on this clone: Its antigen is not yet known. Per-nucleotide qualities are absent, and no much larger clonotype sits a single base away.

The cohort consisted of 650 to 700 healthy bone marrow donors. Cohort members were all nominally healthy when sampled, although unrecorded immune exposures were likely present. The donor tested CMV seronegative, placing the donor among the approximately 360 seronegative members of the cohort. Each donor provided a peripheral blood sample, and peripheral blood mononuclear cells were used for TCR beta sequencing. The Qiagen DNeasy Blood Extraction Kit was used to extract genomic DNA from the blood cell samples. Library preparation was by the immunoSEQ multiplex PCR assay. A mixture of 60 forward primers for TCR Vbeta segments and 13 reverse primers for TCR Jbeta segments was used in the multiplex PCR. The CDR3 region of rearranged TCR beta genes was amplified from genomic DNA by a multiplex PCR assay. Amplified TCR beta libraries were sequenced as 87-base-pair reads on the Illumina HiSeq System. In the source study's methods: Across the 670 or so repertoires, a later analysis counted 78 million or so unique TCR beta chains, 8.5 million to 12 million of which were shared by at least two donors. A nearest-neighbor algorithm error-corrected the raw reads and collapsed the reads into unique sequences, merging closely related sequences to remove PCR and sequencing errors. To assign V, D and J gene segments, CDR3 sequences were aligned to IMGT reference sequences. For a sequence to be retained, a match of at least six nucleotides was required to both a V gene segment and a J gene segment. A rearrangement counted as productive if the CDR3 had no stop codons and remained in frame with V and J, and every other rearrangement counted as non-productive. CDR3 was defined according to IMGT convention as the region running from the second conserved V-encoded cysteine to the conserved J-encoded phenylalanine. In an earlier analysis of around 540 of the donors, sequences lacking an unambiguous match to a single V gene segment were excluded. In an earlier analysis of roughly 500 of the donors, V segments were called functional above 56.7% productive rearrangements and were called segregating when the between-donor standard deviation exceeded 5%. To diagnose cytomegalovirus status from the catalog of TCR beta chain sequences, a statistical classification framework was built. In a later analysis, TCR nucleotide sequences were compared against IMGT/GENE-DB human TR gene sequences so that V and J genes could be assigned. A later analysis assigned CDR3 sequences and most-parsimonious VDJ recombination scenarios with the TCRdist pipeline. In a later analysis, each TCR beta chain was defined by its CDR3 amino acid sequence together with its V-gene family, and reads lacking a unique V-gene family were excluded. As a way to deal with suspected cross-contamination and a sequencing artifact, a later analysis dropped 500 to 700 nucleotide sequences that were highly shared and had low generation probability. In a later analysis, a clonal expansion index was calculated for each public chain from normalized within-repertoire ranks of inferred template counts. In a later analysis, generation probabilities were computed with a VDJ recombination model fitted to out-of-frame rearrangements, and the resulting probabilities were checked against IGoR. In a later analysis, TCR-TCR, TCR-HLA and TCR-CMV co-occurrence was scored with hypergeometric tests, and a repertoire-size bias correction was applied to TCR pairs. In a later analysis, false discovery rates were estimated by permuting HLA or CMV assignments 20 times. In a later analysis, co-occurring TCRs were grouped using DBSCAN, with TCRdist sequence similarity added in when clustering inside HLA-allele-positive subsets. Repertoires with fewer than 30,000 or more than 120,000 public chains were left out of co-occurrence clustering, as were about 5 repertoires with anomalous nucleotide sharing. The immuneACCESS repertoire file appears here via TCRdb, limited to in-frame rearrangements. These files lack a portion of the clones; in checked studies, under half of the deficit traces to unresolved V genes, and the cause of the others is not known. For V, J and clone size, that table is used; D and trimming come from the DNA. The sample table records approximately 200,000 clones; around 77% of these occur just once. 1.6% of the sample is held by the ten biggest clonotypes.

There are 11 amino acids in the CDR3, from cysteine to phenylalanine inclusive. Just the 33-base CDR3 DNA is kept, in frame starting at base 1. Taken from the germline V gene, the CDR1 and CDR2 loops are MNHEY and SVGAGI. Trimming removed 11 bases from V and 8 bases from J, leaving 15 bases between the germline ends. This chain is built from TRBV6-5 and TRBJ1-2, with a weak D call of TRBD1 (5 bases match). The sequence was collected from a woman aged 18-29 years in good health and CMV-seronegative. The sample comprised PBMCs. The CDR3 region has the sequence CASSGAGGYTF. The sequence in DNA is TGTGCCTCATCCGGGGCGGGGGGCTACACCTTC.